Below, one T cell receptor beta chain is given with its context. Germline V lookup: CDR1 SEHNR, CDR2 FQNEAQ (reference sequence). V lost 4 bases, J lost 4 bases, and 11 bases lay in between. This CDR3 region has 14 residues. These data belong to a study of shared clonotypes between healthy human individuals. Study context: Each donor contributed plates that comprised three CD4 naive, three CD4 memory, two CD8 naive and one CD8 memory.

Replicate PCRs from sorted subsets contained roughly 200 ng DNA, which is some 29,000 T cell genomes. Clones were read by immunoSEQ multiplex PCR, and TCRdb kept only the in-frame ones, dropping some. The data contain about 700,000 clones, roughly 94% of them seen just once; the ten biggest clones take up about 24%. The naive CD8 fraction comprised CD45RO-negative cells positively selected for CCR7 and excluded terminally differentiated effector memory CD45RA+ cells. This clonotype originated in a man under 40 in good health. Sequenced input: naive CD8+ T cells sorted from blood. The chain is built from TRBV7-9 and TRBJ2-4, with D possibly matching TRBD2 (5 bases). CDR3 sequence: CASSSNTGKNIQYF. The DNA of the CDR3 is TGTGCCAGCAGCTCAAATACGGGGAAAAACATTCAGTACTTC.